One and the same sample provided the 13 T cell receptor beta chains below, sequenced in a study of CD8 T cells in ankylosing spondylitis. The study's findings and limits: Among TCR beta sequences, a motif of several highly homologous variants appeared characteristic of ankylosing spondylitis blood.

MiXCR, applied by TCRdb to the 5' RACE reads, yields one record per CDR3 protein. In the table there are over 400,000 distinct CDR3 sequences, roughly 27% of which are singletons. Which antigens these TCRs recognize remains unknown. Sequencing was carried out using blood, either unsorted or a sorted T cell fraction (not recorded which). These receptors came from a male donor with ankylosing spondylitis.

The chain joins TRBV5-1 to TRBJ1-1; no clear D. This CDR3 comprises 14 residues. The V and J ends lost 0 bases and 2 bases respectively, with 8 bases between them. Looked up from germline, CDR1 is SGHRS and CDR2 is YFSETQ. This CDR3 reads CASSLEVRNTEAFF. The CDR3 nucleotides read TGCGCCAGCAGCTTGGAGGTCAGAAACACTGAAGCTTTCTTT.

V usage is TRBV3-1 and J usage is TRBJ2-2; 7 bases are a match to TRBD1. In germline, CDR1 is LGHDT, CDR2 YNNKEL (reference sequence). This CDR3 is 15 amino acids long. Trimming took 1 base from V and 5 from J; bases not matched to a gene: 4. CDR3 bases: TGTGCCAGCAGCCAAGCCAGGACAGGAACCGGGGAGCTGTTTTTT. It is translated as CASSQARTGTGELFF.

V and J are TRBV5-1 and TRBJ2-1; D may be TRBD2 (7 bases). CDR1 and CDR2 (germline): SGHRS, YFSETQ. V was shortened by 0 bases and J by 8 bases, with 27 bases between the two germline ends. The CDR3 has 19 amino acids. The CDR3 DNA is TGCGCCAGCAGCTTGGCTCGGGGGGCTACCATGCTCTTTGTGGATGAGCAGTTCTTC. Translating gives CASSLARGATMLFVDEQFF.

This clonotype was detected a few times. The genes are TRBV12-3 or TRBV12-4 and TRBJ1-1; no definite D call. V was shortened by 7 bases and J by 7 bases, with 16 bases between the two germline ends. The CDR3 runs to 13 residues. This CDR3 is CASNGASRGEAFF. The CDR3 coding sequence is TGTGCCAGCAATGGAGCCAGTCGGGGTGAAGCTTTCTTT.

This clonotype showed up just a few times. The chain is built from TRBV7-8 and TRBJ1-5, with D possibly TRBD1 on 6 matching bases. Between the trimmed V and J ends, which lost 7 bases and 6 bases, there was a span of 19 bases. CDR1 is SGHVS and CDR2 is FQNEAQ in the germline V gene. This CDR3 contains 15 residues. The CDR3 sequence: CASTLGPGRGQPQHF. The CDR3, as DNA: TGTGCCAGCACCTTGGGCCCGGGCAGGGGTCAGCCCCAGCATTTT. Drawing the rest from reference TRBV7-8 and TRBJ1-5, the complete variable domain is GAGVSQSPRYKVAKRGQDVALRCDPISGHVSLFWYQQALGQGPEFLTYFQNEAQLDKSGLPSDRFFAERPEGSVSTLKIQRTQQEDSAVYLCASTLGPGRGQPQHFGDGTRLSIL.

This clonotype was seen many times. The gene calls are TRBV29-1 and TRBJ1-1, with D hard to call. Germline CDR1 reads SQVTM; CDR2 reads ANQGSEA. V shed 4 bases and J shed 0 bases, with 9 bases lying between them. The CDR3 sequence is 13 residues long. CDR3 nucleotides: TGCAGCGTTGTAGTTTCCATGAACACTGAAGCTTTCTTT. This gives the protein CSVVVSMNTEAFF.

The chain uses TRBV27 and TRBJ1-3; no clear D. Germline-derived CDR1 and CDR2 are MNHEY and SMNVEV (reference sequence). The CDR3 is 15 residues long. The V end lost 3 bases, the J end lost 0 bases, and 9 bases lay between the germline ends. The CDR3 DNA reads as TGTGCCAGCAGTTTCAAACAAAACTCTGGAAACACCATATATTTT. Residues: CASSFKQNSGNTIYF.

V and J are TRBV20-1 and TRBJ2-1; perhaps TRBD2 as D (6 bases). The CDR3 totals 14 residues. Germline CDR1 reads DFQATT; CDR2 reads SNEGSKA (reference sequence). The V gene lost 3 bases and the J gene lost 7 bases, with 16 bases spanning the gap. CDR3 in DNA: TGCAGTGCTAGGGTAGCGGTTATTACAAATGAGCAGTTCTTC. Amino acids: CSARVAVITNEQFF.

The gene calls are TRBV2 and TRBJ2-3; the D gene is possibly TRBD2 (5 bases). V was trimmed by 7 bases and J by 0 bases, leaving 11 bases between them. Per the germline V gene, CDR1 is SNHLY and CDR2 is FYNNEI. This CDR3 has 14 amino acids. This chain's CDR3 is CASNRGSSTDTQYF. The CDR3, as DNA: TGTGCCAGCAATCGCGGGTCTAGCACAGATACGCAGTATTTT.

The chain has TRBV7-9 and TRBJ2-2; TRBD1 matches at 7 bases. The V gene end was trimmed by 5 bases and the J gene end by 7 bases; junction bases not matched to a gene: 13. This CDR3 is built from 16 residues. Germline CDR1 SEHNR, CDR2 FQNEAQ (reference sequence). CDR3 nucleotide sequence: TGTGCCAGCAGCCACGACAGGGCTAATCGTGTCGGGGAGCTGTTTTTT. This translates into CASSHDRANRVGELFF.

J is TRBJ2-7 and V is TRBV6-6; 8 bases match TRBD1. With 6 bases clipped from V and 3 bases from J, the junction kept 4 bases outside the gene matches. Germline V CDR1 and CDR2: MNHNY, SVGAGI (reference sequence). This CDR3 comprises 13 residues. The CDR3 sequence: CASRDRVRYEQYF. Written as DNA, the CDR3 is TGTGCCAGCAGGGACAGGGTACGCTACGAGCAGTACTTC.

The V gene is TRBV11-1, the J gene TRBJ2-3, with 11 bases matching TRBD1. This CDR3 has 16 amino acids. From germline, CDR1 is SGHAT and CDR2 FQDESV (reference sequence). V lost 5 bases, J lost 2 bases, and 6 bases stayed unmatched. The CDR3 protein is CASSLGQGAFTDTQYF. The CDR3 DNA follows: TGTGCCAGCAGCCTCGGACAGGGGGCTTTCACAGATACGCAGTATTTT.

This clonotype was observed a few times. The chain carries TRBV5-1 and TRBJ2-1; D gene unclear. Trimming shortened V by 2 bases and J by 6 bases, and 12 bases separated the two germline ends. Germline-derived CDR1 and CDR2 are SGHRS and YFSETQ. The CDR3 is 14 residues long. CDR3 amino acids: CASSFNIDSNEQFF. As DNA, the CDR3 is TGCGCCAGCAGCTTTAACATTGATAGCAATGAGCAGTTCTTC.